This T cell receptor beta chain was recovered during a study of T cell responses to AZD1222 COVID-19 vaccine. General study results and limits: Only a handful of AZD1222 recipients, more than five in all, had baseline seropositivity. Clonal diversity was possibly underestimated, and the donors were mostly white British, with more females. Unmutated variant regions are reportedly targeted by nearly half of spike-specific TCRs.

V was trimmed by 8 bases and J by 3 bases, leaving 13 bases between them. In germline, CDR1 is SQVTM, CDR2 ANQGSEA. The CDR3 length is 12 residues. Sequencing was performed with immunoSEQ multiplex PCR; in TCRdb, only in-frame clones are kept and a portion is missing. The sample includes 150,000 to 200,000 clones, over 85% of them seen just once. This clone showed up just once. Its antigen is not known. The chain is built from TRBV29-1 and TRBJ1-1; maybe TRBD1 (5 bases). Sequenced material: peripheral blood, taken on day 0 of AZD1222 vaccination. The TCR was taken from an adult in good health. CDR3 amino acids: CSSSRGDTEAFF. Written as DNA, the CDR3 is TGCAGCTCATCTAGGGGTGACACTGAAGCTTTCTTT.